What follows are 30 T cell receptor beta chains derived from one specimen sequenced in a study of a mutant IDH1 vaccine in newly diagnosed glioma. The table came from immunoSEQ multiplex PCR; TCRdb's copy has only in-frame clones and leaves some out. The repertoire holds about 40,000 clones, with roughly nine tenths as singletons. For these TCRs, the target antigens are not known. The sample's time point: week 5, during vaccination. Mutant IDH1 20-mer peptide, at 300 ug, made up each vaccine dose, with topical imiquimod. This specimen consisted of PBMCs, obtained from a glioma patient whose treatment included an IDH1 peptide vaccine. Receptors were obtained from a man aged 50-60 years with glioma.

The rearrangement joins TRBV5-4 to TRBJ2-2; the D gene is possibly TRBD2 (6 bases). V was shortened by 8 bases and J by 5 bases, with 19 bases between the two germline ends. Germline V CDR1 and CDR2: SGHNT, YYREEE (reference sequence). CDR3 length: 15 residues. The CDR3 DNA is TGTGCCAGTCTGGACCGGCGGGGCGGGACCGGGGAGCTGTTTTTT. Translation: CASLDRRGGTGELFF.

This chain connects TRBV5-1 to TRBJ1-2, with D tentatively TRBD1 (6 bases). The ends were cut back, 4 bases at V and 2 bases at J, with 12 bases in the middle. The CDR3 loop spans 14 amino acids. Germline V gene sequence: CDR1 SGHRS, CDR2 YFSETQ. This CDR3 is CASSQDSLNYGYTF. DNA of the CDR3: TGCGCCAGCAGCCAGGACAGCTTAAACTATGGCTACACCTTC.

The chain employs TRBV5-1 and TRBJ2-5; 10 bases line up with TRBD2. CDR1 is SGHRS and CDR2 is YFSETQ in the germline V gene. This CDR3 is 16 amino acids long. The V gene end was trimmed by 3 bases and the J gene end by 1 base; junction bases not matched to a gene: 6. CDR3 region: CASSSGLAVGQETQYF. The CDR3 nucleotides read TGCGCCAGCAGCTCCGGACTAGCGGTAGGCCAAGAGACCCAGTACTTC.

Of note for this clone: Germline is not matched at one junction end, which may reflect a read error. This chain connects TRBV18 to TRBJ2-1, with TRBD1 matching over 8 bases. The CDR3 totals 12 residues. Germline CDR1 KGHSH, CDR2 LQKENI. CDR3 sequence: CASSPDRAEGLF. DNA of the CDR3: TGTGCCAGCTCTCCGGACAGGGCAGAAGGCCTCTTC.

The J gene is TRBJ1-2, the V gene TRBV5-1; 7 bases agree with TRBD1. Germline assignment: CDR1 SGHRS and CDR2 YFSETQ. The CDR3 covers 18 residues. V lost 4 bases and J lost 5; bases outside the gene matches: 20. CDR3 nucleotides: TGCGCCAGCAGCGTGGGGTGGACCCGGGACAGATCTCGGTATGGCTACACCTTC. Translating it yields CASSVGWTRDRSRYGYTF. Full variable domain (missing parts from reference TRBV5-1 and TRBJ1-2): KAGVTQTPRYLIKTRGQQVTLSCSPISGHRSVSWYQQTPGQGLQFLFEYFSETQRNKGNFPGRFSGRQFSNSRSEMNVSTLELGDSALYLCASSVGWTRDRSRYGYTFGSGTRLTVV.

V is TRBV29-1 and J is TRBJ2-2; TRBD1 matches 9 bases. This CDR3 is built from 16 residues. Germline V gene sequence: CDR1 SQVTM, CDR2 ANQGSEA. V shed 6 bases, J shed 6 bases, and the junction held 14 bases outside the gene matches. CDR3 DNA sequence: TGCAGCGTCATGGGGATTACAGGGGGCCCGGCCGGGGAGCTGTTTTTT. This gives the protein CSVMGITGGPAGELFF.

The chain has TRBV7-9 and TRBJ2-7; maybe TRBD1 (6 bases). Per germline, CDR1 SEHNR and CDR2 FQNEAQ (reference sequence). The CDR3 runs to 13 residues. Trimming removed 8 bases at V and 5 bases at J, with 16 bases between. The CDR3 sequence is CASQAGQSHEQYF. The DNA of the CDR3 is TGTGCCAGCCAGGCCGGACAGTCCCACGAGCAGTACTTC.

This clone was recorded only once. The V gene is TRBV7-9, the J gene TRBJ2-2, with D unclear. Trimming took 5 bases from V and 0 from J, leaving 10 bases between them. The V gene's germline CDR1 is SEHNR and CDR2 FQNEAQ (reference sequence). This CDR3 has 15 residues. The CDR3 is CASSPDPANTGELFF. The CDR3 DNA reads as TGTGCCAGCAGCCCGGACCCTGCGAACACCGGGGAGCTGTTTTTT.

The genes are TRBV9 and TRBJ1-6; D gene ambiguous. The V and J ends lost 0 bases and 7 bases respectively, with 11 bases between them. Germline CDR1 reads SGDLS; CDR2 reads YYNGEE. This CDR3 region has 15 residues. The CDR3 is CASSVASEGNSPLHF. For the CDR3, the DNA is TGTGCCAGCAGCGTAGCTAGTGAGGGAAATTCACCCCTCCACTTT.

The chain recombines TRBV5-5 with TRBJ1-2; no clear D. The CDR3 loop spans 13 amino acids. Germline assignment: CDR1 SGHKS and CDR2 YYEKEE (reference sequence). V lost 2 bases and J lost 4, with 9 bases in between. The CDR3 sequence: CASSFGKSYGYTF. CDR3 nucleotide sequence: TGTGCCAGCAGCTTTGGCAAGTCCTATGGCTACACCTTC.

The rearrangement joins TRBV27 to TRBJ2-1; possible D gene TRBD1, 6 bases. Germline V lookup: CDR1 MNHEY, CDR2 SMNVEV (reference sequence). V dropped 3 bases and J dropped 7 bases, with 16 bases sitting between them. This CDR3 comprises 15 residues. The CDR3 region has the DNA TGTGCCAGCAGTTTTTCCGGGACAAAGGTTAATGAGCAGTTCTTC. This codes for CASSFSGTKVNEQFF.

The chain couples TRBV29-1 to TRBJ2-1; 7 bases fit TRBD1. There are 12 residues in the CDR3. The germline V gene encodes CDR1 SQVTM and CDR2 ANQGSEA. Germline trimming cut 5 bases from V and 9 bases from J; bases unmatched to any gene: 7. The CDR3 DNA sequence: TGCAGCGTTTTGACTCAGGGGGTTGAGCAGTTCTTC. Translation gives CSVLTQGVEQFF.

The chain employs TRBV27 and TRBJ2-7, with 13 bases identical to TRBD2. Per the germline V gene, CDR1 is MNHEY and CDR2 is SMNVEV (reference sequence). There are 16 residues in the CDR3. V shed 2 bases and J 6 bases; nucleotides not matched to a gene: 7. CDR3 bases: TGTGCCAGCAGTTTAACCGGGACTAGCGGGATCCGCGAGCAGTACTTC. This gives the protein CASSLTGTSGIREQYF.

The chain has TRBV7-2 and TRBJ2-7; no reliable D call. Deletions cut 5 bases from V and 3 bases from J, with 11 bases between. The CDR3 covers 13 residues. Germline V lookup: CDR1 SGHTA, CDR2 FQGNSA. This chain's CDR3 is CASSPTFRYEQYF. CDR3 sequence (DNA): TGTGCCAGCAGCCCTACGTTTCGCTACGAGCAGTACTTC.

The chain joins TRBV4-1 to TRBJ2-5; 9 nucleotides line up with TRBD2. Germline V gene lookup returns CDR1 MGHRA and CDR2 YSYEKL. This CDR3 has 16 amino acids. V shed 5 bases and J 5 bases; nucleotides not matched to a gene: 12. CDR3 nucleotide sequence: TGCGCCAGCAGCTCCGGGTTAGCGGGAGAGTATGAGACCCAGTACTTC. This translates into CASSSGLAGEYETQYF.

CDR3 coding DNA: TGTGCCATCAGGCCGGGACAGGCTTCAACCTACGAGCAGTACTTC. This gives the protein CAIRPGQASTYEQYF. The chain recombines TRBV10-3 with TRBJ2-7; 8 bases match TRBD1. This CDR3 spans 15 amino acids. J was trimmed by 2 bases and V by 6 bases; bases with no gene match: 9. Germline lookup yields CDR1 ENHRY and CDR2 SYGVKD.

The chain employs TRBV6-6 and TRBJ1-1; TRBD1 aligns across 9 bases. Germline lookup yields CDR1 MNHNY and CDR2 SVGAGI (reference sequence). Trimming removed 5 bases from V and 3 bases from J; junction bases left unmatched: 10. This CDR3 is 16 amino acids long. The CDR3 coding sequence is TGTGCCAGCAGTCTATCCTCCGGGACAGGGTACACTGAAGCTTTCTTT. It is translated as CASSLSSGTGYTEAFF.

This rearrangement joins TRBV4-2 to TRBJ2-1; D is uncertain. The V and J ends lost 0 bases and 5 bases respectively, with 8 bases between them. This CDR3 region has 14 residues. Germline V lookup: CDR1 LGHNA, CDR2 YNFKEQ. CDR3 amino acids: CASSQDGRHNEQFF. CDR3 nucleotides: TGTGCCAGCAGCCAAGATGGTCGGCACAATGAGCAGTTCTTC.

V usage is TRBV29-1 and J usage is TRBJ2-7; 9 bases are shared with TRBD1. After removal of 3 bases from V and 5 bases from J, the junction contained 8 bases not matched to a gene. The CDR3 covers 14 residues. The germline CDR1 and CDR2 sequences are SQVTM and ANQGSEA. CDR3 bases: TGCAGCGTTGATTTGGGACAGGGTATCCACGAGCAGTACTTC. Its protein product is CSVDLGQGIHEQYF.

Here the CDR3 DNA reads TGTGCCAGCAGTTACTCGCGTGAGGGCGAGCAGTACTTC. Encoded protein: CASSYSREGEQYF. The chain is built from TRBV6-5 and TRBJ2-7; D possibly corresponds to TRBD2 (5 bases). V lost 0 bases, J lost 6 bases, and 9 bases lay in between. Germline CDR1 MNHEY, CDR2 SVGAGI. This CDR3 contains 13 residues.

The chain uses TRBV5-6 and TRBJ2-3, with TRBD1 matching 11 bases. CDR1 SGHDT and CDR2 YYEEEE come from the germline V gene. Unmatched junction bases numbered 1, after V lost 0 bases and J lost 4 bases. The CDR3 sequence is 15 residues long. CDR3 sequence reads: CASSLGGQGADTQYF. Here the CDR3 DNA reads TGTGCCAGCAGCTTGGGGGGACAGGGGGCAGATACGCAGTATTTT.

The gene calls are TRBV6-1 and TRBJ2-1; either TRBD1 or TRBD2 may fit D (5 bases each). The CDR3 has 15 residues. CDR1 and CDR2 from the germline V gene are MNHNS and SASEGT. Trimming took off 8 bases at V and 8 bases at J, with 22 bases between the two ends. The DNA of the CDR3 is TGTGCCAGCGAGAGAGGGGCCGCACCCGGCGATGAGCAGTTCTTC. This encodes CASERGAAPGDEQFF.

V is TRBV7-6 and J is TRBJ1-2; D uncertain. Deletions cut 2 bases from V and 4 bases from J, with 8 bases between. The CDR3 length is 13 residues. Per germline, CDR1 SGHVS and CDR2 FNYEAQ. CDR3 protein: CASSLNGAYGYTF. For the CDR3, the DNA is TGTGCCAGCAGCTTAAACGGCGCCTATGGCTACACCTTC.

V gene TRBV5-1 combines with J gene TRBJ2-2; 10 nucleotides line up with TRBD2. V gave up 0 bases and J gave up 6 bases; unmatched junction bases: 8. The germline gives CDR1 SGHRS, CDR2 YFSETQ. The CDR3 runs 17 residues. The CDR3 region has the DNA TGCGCCAGCAGCTTGGCCGAGCGGGGGGGCTTTCCCGGGGAGCTGTTTTTT. Translating gives CASSLAERGGFPGELFF.

The chain has TRBV18 and TRBJ1-1; D is unresolved. V was trimmed by 3 bases and J by 3 bases, leaving 5 bases between them. The germline CDR1 and CDR2 sequences are KGHSH and LQKENI. The CDR3 totals 12 residues. CDR3 loop: CASSPRDTEAFF. The CDR3 DNA is TGTGCCAGCTCACCGCGAGACACTGAAGCTTTCTTT. Based on the CDR3 plus reference TRBV18 and TRBJ1-1, the full variable domain is NAGVMQNPRHLVRRRGQEARLRCSPMKGHSHVYWYRQLPEEGLKFMVYLQKENIIDESGMPKERFSAEFPKEGPSILRIQQVVRGDSAAYFCASSPRDTEAFFGQGTRLTVV.

This clone was found once. The rearrangement joins TRBV23-1 to TRBJ1-1; 10 nucleotides match TRBD1. TRBV23-1 is an ORF, and what it does is uncertain. Trimming at V came to 6 bases and at J to 3 bases, leaving 4 bases not matched to a gene. The CDR3 consists of 14 residues. Written as DNA, the CDR3 is TGCGCCAGCAGCCGAGGACAGGGGGACACTGAAGCTTTCTTT. Protein sequence: CASSRGQGDTEAFF.

This clone was observed once. The rearrangement uses TRBV14 and TRBJ2-1; D unresolved. Germline V gives CDR1 SGHDN, CDR2 FVKESK. The V end was cut by 4 bases, the J end by 9 bases, with 7 bases between. This CDR3 has 11 amino acids. The CDR3 coding sequence is TGTGCCAGCAGCCTGGTTGGTGAGCAGTTCTTC. Protein: CASSLVGEQFF.

The chain links TRBV15 to TRBJ1-4; D ambiguous. Germline V gives CDR1 LNHNV, CDR2 YYDKDF (reference sequence). The CDR3 runs to 16 residues. The V gene lost 1 base and the J gene lost 5 bases, with 14 bases spanning the gap. CDR3 coding DNA: TGTGCCACCAGCAGAGGGATGAGGGCCCTAAATGAAAAACTGTTTTTT. This translates into CATSRGMRALNEKLFF.

The chain is built from TRBV7-9 and TRBJ2-3; 10 bases line up with TRBD2. CDR1 SEHNR and CDR2 FQNEAQ come from the germline V gene (reference sequence). The CDR3 sequence is 17 residues long. The junction had 9 bases not matched to a gene; V was cut back by 4 bases and J by 2 bases. CDR3 sequence reads: CASSSSRTSGYTDTQYF. CDR3 coding DNA: TGTGCCAGCAGCTCGAGCAGGACTAGCGGCTACACAGATACGCAGTATTTT.

DNA for the CDR3: TGTGCCAGCAGCATTAGCGGGGGCGGGACCGGGGAGCTGTTTTTT. Translation gives CASSISGGGTGELFF. The chain links TRBV11-3 to TRBJ2-2, with 9 bases that match TRBD2. Germline loops: CDR1 SGHNT, CDR2 YENEEA. CDR3 length equals 15 residues. The trim removed 5 bases at V and 5 bases at J, leaving 6 bases unmatched.